One T cell receptor (beta chain) is described in this entry. No antigen is known for it. Trimming took 2 bases from V and 5 from J; bases not matched to a gene: 9. The CDR3 is 16 residues long. CDR1 is SGHVS, CDR2 FQNEAQ, per germline. Both 60 Vbeta primers and 13 Jbeta primers went into the PCR. Sequencing was performed with immunoSEQ multiplex PCR; in TCRdb, only in-frame clones are kept and a portion is missing. The table records 180,000 or so clones, about 75% of them present only once. The data were obtained in a study of cytomegalovirus exposure and HLA in healthy donors. Study results and limitations: Later on, an analysis showed TCR association rates differing by HLA locus, with DRB1 the most and HLA-C the fewest.

The sequenced sample was PBMCs. The chain carries TRBV7-8 and TRBJ2-3; 8 bases map to TRBD2. The source of this sequence is a man in his fifties in good health and CMV-seropositive. The CDR3 sequence: CASSLREGREGDTQYF. For the CDR3, the DNA is TGTGCCAGCAGCTTACGGGAGGGGAGGGAAGGAGATACGCAGTATTTT.